The sequence of this T cell receptor (beta chain) was determined in a study of blood T cells in healthy people across ages. Investigators took roughly 9.5 milliliters of peripheral blood from every donor. Germline V gives CDR1 DFQATT, CDR2 SNEGSKA (reference sequence). Trimming shortened V by 6 bases and J by 5 bases, and 16 bases separated the two germline ends. This CDR3 has 13 residues. PCR was performed a second time for about 6 to 11 cycles using a sample-barcoded 5' primer and a J-beta primer mix. TCRdb passed the 5' RACE reads through MiXCR, listing each CDR3 protein once. The sample lists roughly 900,000 distinct CDR3 sequences, 25% to 35% occurring once. General study points: With age, beta diversity per million T cells declined roughly linearly, significantly by 40 to 50.

As for this clonotype: Its antigen is still unknown.

The source material was blood. The rearrangement links TRBV20-1 to TRBJ2-5, with D perhaps being TRBD1 or TRBD2 (6 bases each). This sequence originates from an elderly woman in good health. CDR3 sequence reads: CSANPRGRETQYF. In nucleotides, the CDR3 is TGCAGTGCCAACCCTCGGGGGCGGGAGACCCAGTACTTC.